This record concerns one T cell receptor beta chain sequence. The data were taken from a study of blood T cell repertoires in COVID-19. For the study at large: COVID-19 samples from acute and convalescent phases originated in the United States, Italy and Spain.

Original methodology: It was from reference gene primer amplification that nucleated cell counts were estimated. The protocol was immunoSEQ multiplex PCR, while the TCRdb copy is restricted to in-frame clones and leaves out a portion. D and trimming come from the DNA, and the V and J calls and clone size come from that table. The data contain tens of thousands of clones, about 88% of them singletons. CDR1 and CDR2 (germline): SGHTA, FQGTGA. Trimming stripped 4 bases from V and 2 bases from J, with 11 bases between. The CDR3 spans 14 residues. The chain has TRBV7-3 and TRBJ2-5, with D maybe TRBD1 (6 bases). The sequenced material came from peripheral blood. The source is a woman aged 55-75 years with active COVID-19. As DNA, the CDR3 is TGTGCCAGCAGCTCCTACAGGGTACAAGAGACCCAGTACTTC. Its translation: CASSSYRVQETQYF.